In this sample, the clone carrying this TCR beta chain turned up a few times. The sample belongs to a study of blood T cell repertoires in COVID-19. Overall study: Acute-phase and convalescent COVID-19 samples originated in the United States, Italy and Spain. PBMCs, B-cell-depleted T cells, or T cells were the source of the cDNA or gDNA that made up the material.

Original data processing: By means of reference gene primer amplification, nucleated cell counts were estimated. The method was immunoSEQ multiplex PCR; TCRdb's version includes in-frame clones alone and lacks a portion of them. V, J and clone size derive from that table, while D and trimming were established from the DNA sequence. The table has about 100,000 clones, about nine tenths seen once. Germline CDR1 reads LGHDT; CDR2 reads YNNKEL (reference sequence). Trimming took off 6 bases at V and 4 bases at J, with 16 bases between the two ends. The CDR3 extends over 15 amino acids. The rearrangement links TRBV3-1 (or the pseudogene TRBV3-2) to TRBJ2-1; tentative D call: TRBD2 (5 bases). The sequencing sample was made of peripheral blood. This sequence was found in a man aged 50 or older with active COVID-19. The CDR3 spells CASRPSGGSYNEQFF. The CDR3 DNA sequence: TGTGCCAGCAGACCCAGCGGAGGCTCATACAATGAGCAGTTCTTC.